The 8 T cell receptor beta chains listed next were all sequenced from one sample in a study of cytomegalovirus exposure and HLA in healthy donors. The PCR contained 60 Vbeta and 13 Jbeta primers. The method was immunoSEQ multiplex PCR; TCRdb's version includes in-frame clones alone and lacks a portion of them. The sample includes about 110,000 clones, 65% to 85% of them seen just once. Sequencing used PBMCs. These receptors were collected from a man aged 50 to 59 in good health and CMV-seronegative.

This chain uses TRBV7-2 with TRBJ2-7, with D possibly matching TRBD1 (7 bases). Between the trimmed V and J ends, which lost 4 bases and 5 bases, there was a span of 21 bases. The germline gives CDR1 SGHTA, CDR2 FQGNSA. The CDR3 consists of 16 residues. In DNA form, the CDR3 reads TGTGCCAGCAGCTCCCTAGGTGGGCAGGGGGGCAACGAGCAGTACTTC. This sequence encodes CASSSLGGQGGNEQYF.

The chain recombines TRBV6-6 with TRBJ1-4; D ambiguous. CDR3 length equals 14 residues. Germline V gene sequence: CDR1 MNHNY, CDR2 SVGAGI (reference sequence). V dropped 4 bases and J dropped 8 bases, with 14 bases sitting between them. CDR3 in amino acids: CASSFVRGGEKLFF. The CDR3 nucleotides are TGTGCCAGCAGTTTTGTACGGGGAGGAGAAAAACTGTTTTTT.

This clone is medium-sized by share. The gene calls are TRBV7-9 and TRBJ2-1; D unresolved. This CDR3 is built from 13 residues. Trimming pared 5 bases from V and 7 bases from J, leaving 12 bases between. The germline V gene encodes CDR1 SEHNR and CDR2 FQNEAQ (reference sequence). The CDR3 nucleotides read TGTGCCAGCAGCCCCCCACTACGAAATGAGCAGTTCTTC. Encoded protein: CASSPPLRNEQFF.

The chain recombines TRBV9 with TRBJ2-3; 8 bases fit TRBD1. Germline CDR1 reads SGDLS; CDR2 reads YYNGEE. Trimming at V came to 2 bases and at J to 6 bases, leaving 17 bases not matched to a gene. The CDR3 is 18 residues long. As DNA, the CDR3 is TGTGCCAGCAGCGTGGCAGGGGGCTTCGGAGCACCGAGTGATACGCAGTATTTT. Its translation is CASSVAGGFGAPSDTQYF. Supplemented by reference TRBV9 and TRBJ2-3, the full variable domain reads DSGVTQTPKHLITATGQRVTLRCSPRSGDLSVYWYQQSLDQGLQFLIQYYNGEERAKGNILERFSAQQFPDLHSELNLSSLELGDSALYFCASSVAGGFGAPSDTQYFGPGTRLTVL.

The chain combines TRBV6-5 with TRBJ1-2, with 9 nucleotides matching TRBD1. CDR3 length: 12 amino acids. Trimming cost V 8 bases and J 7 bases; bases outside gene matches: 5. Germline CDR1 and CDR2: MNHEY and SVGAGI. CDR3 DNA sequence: TGTGCCAGCTACAGGGGGCAGGGTGGCTACACCTTC. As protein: CASYRGQGGYTF.

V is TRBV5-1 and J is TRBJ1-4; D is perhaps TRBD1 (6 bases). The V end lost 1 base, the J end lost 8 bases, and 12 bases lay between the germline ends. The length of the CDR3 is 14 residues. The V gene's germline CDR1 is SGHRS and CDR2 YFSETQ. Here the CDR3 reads CASSLRGGVEKLFF. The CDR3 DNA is TGCGCCAGCAGCTTGAGGGGGGGCGTAGAAAAACTGTTTTTT. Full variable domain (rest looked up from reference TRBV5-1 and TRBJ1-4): KAGVTQTPRYLIKTRGQQVTLSCSPISGHRSVSWYQQTPGQGLQFLFEYFSETQRNKGNFPGRFSGRQFSNSRSEMNVSTLELGDSALYLCASSLRGGVEKLFFGSGTQLSVL.

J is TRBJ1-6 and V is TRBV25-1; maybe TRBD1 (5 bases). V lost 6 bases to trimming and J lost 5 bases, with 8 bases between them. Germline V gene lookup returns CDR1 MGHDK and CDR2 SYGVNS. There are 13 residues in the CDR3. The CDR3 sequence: CASRQEHNSPLHF. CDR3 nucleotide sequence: TGTGCCAGCAGACAGGAGCATAATTCACCCCTCCACTTT.

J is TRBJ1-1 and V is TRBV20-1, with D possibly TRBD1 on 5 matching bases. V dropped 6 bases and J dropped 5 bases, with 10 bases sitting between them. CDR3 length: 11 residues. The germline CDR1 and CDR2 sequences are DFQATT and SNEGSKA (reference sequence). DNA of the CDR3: TGCAGTGCCGTCGGGGGTACTGAAGCTTTCTTT. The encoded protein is CSAVGGTEAFF.